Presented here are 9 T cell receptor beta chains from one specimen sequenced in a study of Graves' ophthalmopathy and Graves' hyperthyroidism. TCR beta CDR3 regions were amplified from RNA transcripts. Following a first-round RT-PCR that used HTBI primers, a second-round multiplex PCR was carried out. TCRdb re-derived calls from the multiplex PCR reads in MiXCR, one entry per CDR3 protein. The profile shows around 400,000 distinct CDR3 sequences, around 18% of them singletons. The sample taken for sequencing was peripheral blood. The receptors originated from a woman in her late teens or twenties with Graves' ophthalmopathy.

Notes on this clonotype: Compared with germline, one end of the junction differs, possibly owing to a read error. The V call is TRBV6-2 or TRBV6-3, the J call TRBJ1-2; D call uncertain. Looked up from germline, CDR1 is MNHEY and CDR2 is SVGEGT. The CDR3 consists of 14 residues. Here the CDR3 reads CAGSYSEGFDGYTF. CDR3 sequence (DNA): TGTGCCGGCAGTTACTCTGAGGGATTCGATGGCTACACCTTC.

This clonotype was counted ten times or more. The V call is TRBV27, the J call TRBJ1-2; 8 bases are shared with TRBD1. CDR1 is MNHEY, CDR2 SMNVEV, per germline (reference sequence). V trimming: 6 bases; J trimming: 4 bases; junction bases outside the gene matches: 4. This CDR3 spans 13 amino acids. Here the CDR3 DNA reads TGTGCCAGCAGCCCAGGGGGCGCCTATGGCTACACCTTC. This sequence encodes CASSPGGAYGYTF.

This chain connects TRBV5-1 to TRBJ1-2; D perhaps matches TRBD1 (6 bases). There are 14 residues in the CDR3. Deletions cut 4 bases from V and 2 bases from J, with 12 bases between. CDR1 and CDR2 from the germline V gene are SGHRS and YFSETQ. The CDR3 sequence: CASSRDTNNYGYTF. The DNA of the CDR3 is TGCGCCAGCAGCCGGGACACCAACAACTATGGCTACACCTTC.

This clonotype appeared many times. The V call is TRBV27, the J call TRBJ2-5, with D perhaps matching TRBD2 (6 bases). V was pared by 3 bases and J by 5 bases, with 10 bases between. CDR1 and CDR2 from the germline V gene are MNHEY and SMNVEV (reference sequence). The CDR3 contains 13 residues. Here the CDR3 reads CASSFRGKETQYF. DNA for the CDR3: TGTGCCAGCAGTTTTCGGGGGAAGGAGACCCAGTACTTC.

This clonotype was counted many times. The CDR3: CSARDLAGITYEQYF. CDR3 in DNA: TGCAGTGCTAGAGACTTAGCGGGTATCACCTACGAGCAGTACTTC. The chain employs TRBV20-1 and TRBJ2-7; the match to TRBD2 covers 7 bases. The V and J ends lost 0 bases and 2 bases, in that order; junction bases with no gene match: 7. This CDR3 contains 15 residues. CDR1 is DFQATT and CDR2 is SNEGSKA in the germline V gene (reference sequence).

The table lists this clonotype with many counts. This CDR3 is CASSSTSGRPSIREQYF. Here the CDR3 DNA reads TGTGCCAGCAGTTCGACTAGCGGGAGACCCTCCATAAGGGAGCAGTACTTC. This chain joins TRBV28 and TRBJ2-7, with 12 bases lining up with TRBD2. Germline lookup yields CDR1 MDHEN and CDR2 SYDVKM. With V trimmed by 4 bases and J by 7 bases, 14 bases remained unmatched. This CDR3 contains 17 residues. The full variable domain, its missing parts supplied by reference TRBV28 and TRBJ2-7, is DVKVTQSSRYLVKRTGEKVFLECVQDMDHENMFWYRQDPGLGLRLIYFSYDVKMKEKGDIPEGYSVSREKKERFSLILESASTNQTSMYLCASSSTSGRPSIREQYFGPGTRLTVT.

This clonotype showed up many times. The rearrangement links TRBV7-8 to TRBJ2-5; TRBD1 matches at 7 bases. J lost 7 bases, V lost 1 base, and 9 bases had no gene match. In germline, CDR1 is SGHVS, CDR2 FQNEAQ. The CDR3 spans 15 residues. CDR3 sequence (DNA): TGTGCCAGCAGCTTAGGAATGGGACAGTTAGGGACCCAGTACTTC. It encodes CASSLGMGQLGTQYF.

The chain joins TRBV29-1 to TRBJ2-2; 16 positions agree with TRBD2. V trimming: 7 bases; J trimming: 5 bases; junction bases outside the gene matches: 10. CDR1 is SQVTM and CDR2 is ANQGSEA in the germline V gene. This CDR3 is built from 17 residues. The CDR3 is CSAFSGTSGGATGELFF. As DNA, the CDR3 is TGCAGCGCCTTTTCCGGGACTAGCGGGGGGGCTACCGGGGAGCTGTTTTTT.

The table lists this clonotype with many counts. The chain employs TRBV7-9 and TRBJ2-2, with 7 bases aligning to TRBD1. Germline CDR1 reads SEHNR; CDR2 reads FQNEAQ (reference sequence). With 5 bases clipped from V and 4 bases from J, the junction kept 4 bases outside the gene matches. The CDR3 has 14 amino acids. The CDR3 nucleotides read TGTGCCAGCAGCATCCGACAGGGCACCGGGGAGCTGTTTTTT. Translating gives CASSIRQGTGELFF.